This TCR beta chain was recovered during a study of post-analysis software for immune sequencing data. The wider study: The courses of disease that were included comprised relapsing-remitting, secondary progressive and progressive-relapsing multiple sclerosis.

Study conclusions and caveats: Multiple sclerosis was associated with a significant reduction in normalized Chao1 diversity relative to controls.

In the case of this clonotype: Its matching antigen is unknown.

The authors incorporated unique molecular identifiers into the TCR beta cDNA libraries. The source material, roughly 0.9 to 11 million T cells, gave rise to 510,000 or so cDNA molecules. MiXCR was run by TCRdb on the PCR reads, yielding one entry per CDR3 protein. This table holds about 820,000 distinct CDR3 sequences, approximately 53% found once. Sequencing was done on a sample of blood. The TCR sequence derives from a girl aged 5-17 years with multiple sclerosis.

CDR3 sequence reads: CASSLGQVTDTQYF. The CDR3 nucleotides read TGCGCCAGCAGCCTTGGGCAGGTGACAGATACGCAGTATTTT. V gene TRBV5-1 combines with J gene TRBJ2-3, with unresolved D. Germline lookup yields CDR1 SGHRS and CDR2 YFSETQ. The V end lost 4 bases, the J end lost 3 bases, and 12 bases lay between the germline ends. The CDR3 is 14 residues long.